This T cell receptor beta chain was sequenced in a study of blood T cell repertoires in COVID-19. Study-level information: Italy, Spain and the United States were the sources of the convalescent and acute COVID-19 samples. From T cells, B-cell-depleted T cells, or PBMCs came the material, which was cDNA or gDNA.

The trim removed 4 bases at V and 4 bases at J, leaving 7 bases unmatched. Germline V gene lookup returns CDR1 PRHDT and CDR2 FYEKMQ (reference sequence). The CDR3 extends over 14 amino acids. In the authors' workflow: Reference gene primer amplification yielded estimated nucleated cell counts. Measured with immunoSEQ multiplex PCR; TCRdb has only the in-frame clones, and not every one. The V and J calls and clone size were taken over from that table, and D and trimming were inferred from the DNA. The sample consists of over 200,000 clones, 87% of them appearing once. This sequence joins TRBV13 and TRBJ2-7, with 7 bases matching TRBD2. Sequenced sample: peripheral blood. The sequence derives from a woman aged 18 to 35 who had recovered from COVID-19. The CDR3 spells CASSSGLESYEQYF. The CDR3, as DNA: TGTGCCAGCAGCTCCGGACTAGAGTCTTACGAGCAGTACTTC.